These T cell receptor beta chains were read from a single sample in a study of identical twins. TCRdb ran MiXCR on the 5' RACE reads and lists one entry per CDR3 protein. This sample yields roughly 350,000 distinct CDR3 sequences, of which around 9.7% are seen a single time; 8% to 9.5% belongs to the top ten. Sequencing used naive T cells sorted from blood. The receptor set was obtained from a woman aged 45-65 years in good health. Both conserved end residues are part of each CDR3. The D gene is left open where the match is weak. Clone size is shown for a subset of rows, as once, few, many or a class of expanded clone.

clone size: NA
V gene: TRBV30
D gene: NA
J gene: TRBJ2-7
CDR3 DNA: TGTGCCTGGAGTACGGGGGCCTACGAGCAGTACTTC
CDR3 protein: CAWSTGAYEQYF

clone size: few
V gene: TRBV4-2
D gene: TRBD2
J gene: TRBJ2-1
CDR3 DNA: TGTGCCAGCAGCCAAGCGAGAACGGGACTAGCGGGAGTCAATGAGCAGTTCTTC
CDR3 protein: CASSQARTGLAGVNEQFF

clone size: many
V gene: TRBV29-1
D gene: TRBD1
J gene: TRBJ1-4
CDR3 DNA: TGCAGCGTCCAACAGGGGAGCCATGAAAAACTGTTTTTT
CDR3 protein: CSVQQGSHEKLFF

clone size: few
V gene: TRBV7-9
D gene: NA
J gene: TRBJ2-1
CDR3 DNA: TGTGCCAGCAGCTTAGCGTCTCAGGGATCGGATGAGCAGTTCTTC
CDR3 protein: CASSLASQGSDEQFF

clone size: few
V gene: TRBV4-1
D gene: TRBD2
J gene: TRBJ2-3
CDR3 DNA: TGCGCCAGCAGCCAGTCCGGGACTAGCGGGCTCCCGGGTACGCAGTATTTT
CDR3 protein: CASSQSGTSGLPGTQYF

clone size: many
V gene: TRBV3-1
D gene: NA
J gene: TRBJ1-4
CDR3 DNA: TGTGCCAGCAGACCAGGTGGGGATGATGAAAAACTGTTTTTT
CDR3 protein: CASRPGGDDEKLFF

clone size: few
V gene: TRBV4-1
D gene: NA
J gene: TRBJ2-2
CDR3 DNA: TGCGCCAGCAGCTTATACCCCCCGGGCAGCAGTATGTCCGGGGAGCTGTTTTTT
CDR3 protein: CASSLYPPGSSMSGELFF

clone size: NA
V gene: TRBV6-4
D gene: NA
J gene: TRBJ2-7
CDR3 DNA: TGTGCCAGCAGTCGGACCATAGGAAGACGCTACGAGCAGTACTTC
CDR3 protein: CASSRTIGRRYEQYF

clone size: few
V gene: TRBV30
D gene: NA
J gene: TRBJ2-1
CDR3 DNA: TGTGCCTGGAATCACTACAATGAGCAGTTCTTC
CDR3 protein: CAWNHYNEQFF

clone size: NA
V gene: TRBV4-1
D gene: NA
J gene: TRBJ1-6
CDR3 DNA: TGCGCCAGCAGCCCGCCTGACGGTAATTCACCCCTCCACTTT
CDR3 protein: CASSPPDGNSPLHF

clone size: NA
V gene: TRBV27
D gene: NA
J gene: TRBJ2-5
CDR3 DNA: TGTGCCAGCAGTTTGGCCCCGCGATGGGAGACCCAGTACTTC
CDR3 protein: CASSLAPRWETQYF

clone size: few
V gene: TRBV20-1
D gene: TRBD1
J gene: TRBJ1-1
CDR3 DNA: TGCAGTGCTAGAGATCCGACAGGGGGCGGCACTGAAGCTTTCTTT
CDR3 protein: CSARDPTGGGTEAFF